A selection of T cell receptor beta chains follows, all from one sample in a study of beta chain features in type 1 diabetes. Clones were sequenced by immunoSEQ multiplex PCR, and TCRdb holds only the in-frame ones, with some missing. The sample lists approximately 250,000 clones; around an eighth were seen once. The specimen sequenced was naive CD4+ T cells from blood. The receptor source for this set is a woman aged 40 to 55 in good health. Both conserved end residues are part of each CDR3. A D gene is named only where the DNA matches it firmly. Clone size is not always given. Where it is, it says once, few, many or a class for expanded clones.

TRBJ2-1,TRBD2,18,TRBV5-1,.,TGCGCCAGCAGCCCCAGGACTAGCGGGGGGAGCTCCTACAATGAGCAGTTCTTC,CASSPRTSGGSSYNEQFF
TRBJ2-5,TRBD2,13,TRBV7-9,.,TGTGCCAGCAGCTTAGCGTCGCGGGGGGAGCAGTACTTC,CASSLASRGEQYF
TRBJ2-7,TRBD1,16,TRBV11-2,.,TGTGCCAGCAGCTTAATCCAGGGACAGGGAACCTACGAGCAGTACTTC,CASSLIQGQGTYEQYF
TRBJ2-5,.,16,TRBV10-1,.,TGCGCCAGCAGTGACGAACAGGGAGAGGACCAAGAGACCCAGTACTTC,CASSDEQGEDQETQYF
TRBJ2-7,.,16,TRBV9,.,TGTGCCAGCAGCGCGGCCCCAGGGGCTTGGGTCCAAGAGCAGTACTTC,CASSAAPGAWVQEQYF
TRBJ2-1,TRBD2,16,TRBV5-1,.,TGCGCCAGCAGCTTGGAACGCGGGGGGGCATGGGATGAGCAGTTCTTC,CASSLERGGAWDEQFF
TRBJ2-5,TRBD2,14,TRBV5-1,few,TGCGCCAGCAGCCGGGGGACTAGCCAAGAGACCCAGTACTTC,CASSRGTSQETQYF
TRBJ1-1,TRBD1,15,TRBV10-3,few,TGTGCCATCAGACCGGGACAGGGCTTGAACACTGAAGCTTTCTTT,CAIRPGQGLNTEAFF
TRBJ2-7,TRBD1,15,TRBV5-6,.,TGTGCCAGCAGCGCGGGACAGGGTGACGGCTATGAGCAGTACTTC,CASSAGQGDGYEQYF
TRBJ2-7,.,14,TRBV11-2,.,TGTGCCAGCAGCTTTCGACAGGGTAGCGGCGAGCAGTACTTC,CASSFRQGSGEQYF
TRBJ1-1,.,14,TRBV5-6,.,TGTGCCAGCAGCCCCGTCACGGGGGACACTGAAGCTTTCTTT,CASSPVTGDTEAFF
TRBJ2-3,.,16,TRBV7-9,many,TGTGCCAGCAGCATTCTTCAGGGGCTCGGCACAGATACGCAGTATTTT,CASSILQGLGTDTQYF
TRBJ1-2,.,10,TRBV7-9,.,TGTGCCAGCAGCGGGACAGGCTACACCTTC,CASSGTGYTF
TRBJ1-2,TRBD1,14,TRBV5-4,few,TGTGCCAGCAGCAGGGACAGGGGAATCAGTGGCTACACCTTC,CASSRDRGISGYTF
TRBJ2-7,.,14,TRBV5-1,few,TGCGCCAGCAGCTTCGGGACGGGGGCCTACGAGCAGTACTTC,CASSFGTGAYEQYF
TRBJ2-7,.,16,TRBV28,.,TGTGCCAGCATCCGAGCACATGACAGCCAAGCCTACGAGCAGTACTTC,CASIRAHDSQAYEQYF
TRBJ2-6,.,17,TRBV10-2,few,TGCGCCAGCAGTGGAACAGGGTGGATATCTGGGGCCAACGTCCTGACTTTC,CASSGTGWISGANVLTF
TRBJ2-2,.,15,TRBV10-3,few,TGTGCCATCAGTGAGAGGGTGAGGGACACCGGGGAGCTGTTTTTT,CAISERVRDTGELFF
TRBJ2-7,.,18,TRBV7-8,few,TGTGCCAGCAGCTTTATTCGGCTAGTTTACTCCAATTCCTACGAGCAGTACTTC,CASSFIRLVYSNSYEQYF
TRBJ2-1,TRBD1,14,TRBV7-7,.,TGTGCTAGCAGCGCGGGACAGGGAAACAATGAGCAGTTCTTC,CASSAGQGNNEQFF
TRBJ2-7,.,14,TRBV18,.,TGTGCCAGCTCACCCGGGACAACGGCCTACGAGCAGTACTTC,CASSPGTTAYEQYF
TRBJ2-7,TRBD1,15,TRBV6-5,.,TGTGCCAGCAGTTACTCGGGACAGCAAACCTACGAGCAGTACTTC,CASSYSGQQTYEQYF
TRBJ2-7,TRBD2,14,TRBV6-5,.,TGTGCCAGCAGGGACCGGGGGGGAATCTACGAGCAGTACTTC,CASRDRGGIYEQYF
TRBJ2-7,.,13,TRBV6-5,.,TGTGCCAGCAGTCGGACTGTCTCCTACGAGCAGTACTTC,CASSRTVSYEQYF
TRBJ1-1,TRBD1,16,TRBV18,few,TGTGCCAGCTCACCACCGGGGGAGCAGGGGGCGTCTGAAGCTTTCTTT,CASSPPGEQGASEAFF
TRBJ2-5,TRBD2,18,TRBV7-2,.,TGTGCCAGCAGCCGGACTAGCGGGGGGGCGGGCCCCAAAGAGACCCAGTACTTC,CASSRTSGGAGPKETQYF